These 20 T cell receptor beta chains originate from one sample sequenced in a study of blood T cell repertoires in COVID-19. Sequenced by immunoSEQ multiplex PCR; TCRdb stores in-frame clones only, minus some. The sample records over 70,000 clones, roughly 85% being singletons. Sequencing was performed on peripheral blood. Receptors originate from a man between 60 and 75 years old with COVID-19, enrolled during active disease.

This clone appeared a single time. The CDR3: CASMERQGQRGYTF. As DNA, the CDR3 is TGTGCCAGCATGGAACGGCAGGGGCAGCGTGGCTACACCTTC. This chain joins TRBV28 and TRBJ1-2; D is perhaps TRBD1 (6 bases). V was trimmed by 7 bases and J by 7 bases, leaving 19 bases between them. Germline V gene sequence: CDR1 MDHEN, CDR2 SYDVKM. There are 14 residues in the CDR3.

Regarding this clone: Different DNA sequences within this sample yield the same CDR3. The chain carries TRBV3-1 (or the pseudogene TRBV3-2) and TRBJ1-5; tentatively, D is TRBD1 (6 bases). Germline CDR1 and CDR2: LGHDT and YNNKEL (reference sequence). Trimming shortened V by 3 bases and J by 2 bases, and 8 bases separated the two germline ends. The CDR3 extends over 14 amino acids. The DNA for the CDR3 is TGTGCCAGCAGCCATTCAGGGGGCAATCAGCCCCAGCATTTT. Protein sequence: CASSHSGGNQPQHF.

V is TRBV28 and J is TRBJ1-5; no reliable D call. V was clipped by 10 bases and J by 0 bases, with 13 bases between them. Germline V gene lookup returns CDR1 MDHEN and CDR2 SYDVKM. This CDR3 is built from 14 residues. This CDR3 reads CATSGPPSNQPQHF. CDR3 coding DNA: TGTGCCACCTCTGGGCCTCCTAGCAATCAGCCCCAGCATTTT.

The chain employs TRBV5-1 and TRBJ2-5; D is perhaps TRBD2 (5 bases). Trimming took off 0 bases at V and 2 bases at J, with 11 bases between the two ends. This CDR3 comprises 15 residues. CDR1 and CDR2 (germline): SGHRS, YFSETQ. CDR3 amino acids: CASSLAGMVQETQYF. The CDR3 region has the DNA TGCGCCAGCAGCTTGGCCGGGATGGTGCAAGAGACCCAGTACTTC. Combining the CDR3 with reference TRBV5-1 and TRBJ2-5 gives the whole variable domain KAGVTQTPRYLIKTRGQQVTLSCSPISGHRSVSWYQQTPGQGLQFLFEYFSETQRNKGNFPGRFSGRQFSNSRSEMNVSTLELGDSALYLCASSLAGMVQETQYFGPGTRLLVL.

The chain uses TRBV7-9 and TRBJ2-5, with D perhaps matching TRBD2 (6 bases). CDR3 length: 13 residues. V lost 5 bases and J lost 3, with 10 bases in between. Germline values: CDR1 SEHNR, CDR2 FQNEAQ (reference sequence). The CDR3 sequence is CASSAGGKETQYF. DNA for the CDR3: TGTGCCAGCAGCGCAGGAGGGAAAGAGACCCAGTACTTC.

This sequence joins TRBV6-5 and TRBJ2-7, with a weak D call TRBD2 (5 bases). Looked up from germline, CDR1 is MNHEY and CDR2 is SVGAGI. V lost 7 bases, J lost 1 base, and 8 bases lay in between. The CDR3 loop spans 12 amino acids. The CDR3 DNA follows: TGTGCCAGCACCGGGGAATCCTACGAGCAGTACTTC. It yields the protein CASTGESYEQYF.

The V and J genes are TRBV6-1 and TRBJ1-4; 7 bases are shared with TRBD1. The CDR3 length is 15 residues. The germline V gene has CDR1 MNHNS and CDR2 SASEGT. V lost 2 bases and J lost 3; bases outside the gene matches: 3. The CDR3 sequence is CASSERGRANEKLFF. The DNA of the CDR3 is TGTGCCAGCAGTGAAAGGGGGCGGGCTAATGAAAAACTGTTTTTT.

The gene calls are TRBV15 and TRBJ1-5; D might be TRBD1 (5 bases). CDR1 and CDR2 (germline): LNHNV, YYDKDF (reference sequence). This CDR3 spans 15 amino acids. V dropped 3 bases and J dropped 5 bases, with 14 bases sitting between them. Here the CDR3 DNA reads TGTGCCACCAGCAGGGGCGGGACCAGCCATCAGCCCCAGCATTTT. Protein product: CATSRGGTSHQPQHF.

This clone was seen once. The rearrangement links TRBV12-3 or TRBV12-4 to TRBJ1-1; weak D call: TRBD1 (5 bases). This CDR3 has 13 amino acids. The V end lost 6 bases, the J end lost 4 bases, and 12 bases lay between the germline ends. CDR3: CASSSLGGTEAFF. CDR3 DNA sequence: TGTGCCAGCAGCTCCCTCGGGGGCACTGAAGCTTTCTTT.

V gene TRBV7-9 combines with J gene TRBJ1-1; TRBD1 aligns across 9 bases. The junction had 9 bases not matched to a gene; V was cut back by 5 bases and J by 11 bases. Germline assignment: CDR1 SEHNR and CDR2 FQNEAQ (reference sequence). This CDR3 has 13 residues. CDR3 sequence reads: CASSEADRGSAFF. Here the CDR3 DNA reads TGTGCCAGCAGCGAAGCCGACAGGGGGAGCGCTTTCTTT.

The chain joins TRBV7-3 to TRBJ1-1; 7 bases align to TRBD1. Per the germline V gene, CDR1 is SGHTA and CDR2 is FQGTGA. The junction had 8 bases not matched to a gene; V was cut back by 7 bases and J by 6 bases. This CDR3 is 13 amino acids long. As DNA, the CDR3 is TGTGCCAGCAAAGACAGACAGGGCGCTGAAGCTTTCTTT. It yields the protein CASKDRQGAEAFF.

The gene calls are TRBV11-2 and TRBJ2-1; 10 bases map to TRBD2. The CDR3 is made up of 18 amino acids. The ends lost 1 base at V and 8 bases at J; junction bases unmatched: 14. CDR1 SGHAT and CDR2 FQNNGV come from the germline V gene. CDR3 in DNA: TGTGCCAGCAGCTTAGGGGCAGCTAGCGGGAGTAATATGGATGAGCAGTTCTTC. Translation: CASSLGAASGSNMDEQFF.

Only one count was recorded for this clone. The chain is built from TRBV15 and TRBJ1-4; D gene unclear. Deletions cut 0 bases from V and 5 bases from J, with 7 bases between. CDR3 size: 14 residues. In germline, CDR1 is LNHNV, CDR2 YYDKDF (reference sequence). DNA for the CDR3: TGTGCCACCAGCAGAGATCGAGGGAATGAAAAACTGTTTTTT. Its translation is CATSRDRGNEKLFF.

The chain is built from TRBV19 and TRBJ2-5, with D perhaps matching TRBD1 (7 bases). Trimming took 7 bases from V and 5 from J, leaving 17 bases between them. From germline, CDR1 is LNHDA and CDR2 SQIVND (reference sequence). The CDR3 is made up of 14 amino acids. CDR3 coding DNA: TGTGCCAGTAATGGAGGCAGGGGGAGGGAGACCCAGTACTTC. The encoded protein is CASNGGRGRETQYF.

The chain recombines TRBV5-6 with TRBJ2-7, with 9 bases identical to TRBD1. With V trimmed by 5 bases and J by 1 base, 4 bases remained unmatched. This CDR3 comprises 14 residues. Germline values: CDR1 SGHDT, CDR2 YYEEEE. The chain's CDR3 is CASSPGTGSYEQYF. The CDR3 region has the DNA TGTGCCAGCAGTCCCGGGACAGGGTCCTACGAGCAGTACTTC.

Here the CDR3 reads CAWRGTTPEAFF. Here the CDR3 DNA reads TGTGCCTGGAGGGGGACAACCCCTGAAGCTTTCTTT. The chain recombines TRBV30 with TRBJ1-1; the D gene is possibly TRBD1 (6 bases). Germline-derived CDR1 and CDR2 are GTSNPN and SVGIG (reference sequence). Between the trimmed V and J ends, which lost 3 bases and 6 bases, there was a span of 11 bases. This CDR3 contains 12 residues.

The chain has TRBV7-6 and TRBJ1-5; D gene uncertain. Trimming pared 5 bases from V and 2 bases from J, leaving 10 bases between. This CDR3 has 14 residues. Germline V CDR1 and CDR2: SGHVS, FNYEAQ. CDR3 sequence: CASSPHIRNQPQHF. Here the CDR3 DNA reads TGTGCCAGCAGCCCTCACATACGCAATCAGCCCCAGCATTTT.

The chain joins TRBV21-1 to TRBJ1-2; the D call TRBD1 from the table was never checked on the DNA. TRBV21-1 corresponds to a pseudogene. The CDR3 spans 15 residues. In DNA, the CDR3 is TGTGCCAGCAGCGATTACAGGGGGACTCCCCTAGGCTACACCTTC. Its translation is CASSDYRGTPLGYTF.

This clone was recorded only once. This chain uses TRBV19 with TRBJ2-7, with D possibly matching TRBD2 (6 bases). The CDR3 contains 16 residues. Trimming cost V 4 bases and J 5 bases, with 21 bases left between them. CDR1 is LNHDA, CDR2 SQIVND, per germline (reference sequence). The chain's CDR3 is CASSTGRFSSGDEQYF. CDR3 sequence (DNA): TGTGCCAGTAGTACCGGACGGTTTTCCTCGGGGGACGAGCAGTACTTC.

The CDR3 nucleotides are TGTGCAAGTCGCGAACTAGCGGGGGGGCATTCAGATACGCAGTATTTT. Protein: CASRELAGGHSDTQYF. The V gene is TRBV12-2, the J gene TRBJ2-3; TRBD2 reflects the table's D call only, with no check against the DNA. TRBV12-2 represents a pseudogene. This CDR3 has 16 residues.